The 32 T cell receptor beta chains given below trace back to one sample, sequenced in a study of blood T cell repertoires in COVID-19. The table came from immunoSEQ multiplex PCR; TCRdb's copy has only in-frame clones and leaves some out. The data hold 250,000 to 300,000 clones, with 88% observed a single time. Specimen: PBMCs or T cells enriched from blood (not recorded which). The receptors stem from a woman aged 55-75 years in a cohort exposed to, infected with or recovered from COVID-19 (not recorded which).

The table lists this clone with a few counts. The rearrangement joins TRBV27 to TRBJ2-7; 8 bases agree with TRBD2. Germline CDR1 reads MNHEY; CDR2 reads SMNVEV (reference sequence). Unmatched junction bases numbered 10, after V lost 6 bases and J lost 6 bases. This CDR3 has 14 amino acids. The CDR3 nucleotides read TGTGCCAGCAGACAGAGCGGGAGCGGAGGCGAGCAGTACTTC. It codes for CASRQSGSGGEQYF.

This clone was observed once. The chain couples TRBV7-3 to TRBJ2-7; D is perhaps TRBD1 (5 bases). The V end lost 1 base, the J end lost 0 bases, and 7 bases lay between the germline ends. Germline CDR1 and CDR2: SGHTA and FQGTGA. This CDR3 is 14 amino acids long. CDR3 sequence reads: CASSLIGASYEQYF. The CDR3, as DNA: TGTGCCAGCAGCTTAATTGGGGCCTCCTACGAGCAGTACTTC.

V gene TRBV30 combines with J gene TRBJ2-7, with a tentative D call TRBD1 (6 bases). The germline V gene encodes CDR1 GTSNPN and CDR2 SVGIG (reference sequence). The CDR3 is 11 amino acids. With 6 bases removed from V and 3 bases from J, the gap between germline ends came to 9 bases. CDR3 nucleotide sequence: TGTGCCTGCGGACAGAACTACGAGCAGTACTTC. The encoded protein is CACGQNYEQYF.

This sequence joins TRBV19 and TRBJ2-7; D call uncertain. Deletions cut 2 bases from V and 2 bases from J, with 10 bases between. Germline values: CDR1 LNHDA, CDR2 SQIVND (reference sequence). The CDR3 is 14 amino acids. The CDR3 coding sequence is TGTGCCAGTAGTATATCGAGCGAAACCTACGAGCAGTACTTC. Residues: CASSISSETYEQYF.

CDR3 amino acids: CASSYQHQGGRTEAFF. The DNA of the CDR3 is TGTGCCAGCAGCTACCAGCATCAGGGAGGTCGAACTGAAGCTTTCTTT. The chain is built from TRBV11-1 and TRBJ1-1; tentative D call: TRBD1 (5 bases). V gave up 4 bases and J gave up 5 bases, with 20 bases separating them. Germline-derived CDR1 and CDR2 are SGHAT and FQDESV (reference sequence). The CDR3 loop spans 16 amino acids.

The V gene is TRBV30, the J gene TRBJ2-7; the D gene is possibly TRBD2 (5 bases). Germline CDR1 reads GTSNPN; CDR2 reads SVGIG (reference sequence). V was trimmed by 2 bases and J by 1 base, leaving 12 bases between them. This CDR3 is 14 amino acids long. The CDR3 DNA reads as TGTGCCTGGAGTCCCCCACTAGTTTCCTACGAGCAGTACTTC. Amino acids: CAWSPPLVSYEQYF.

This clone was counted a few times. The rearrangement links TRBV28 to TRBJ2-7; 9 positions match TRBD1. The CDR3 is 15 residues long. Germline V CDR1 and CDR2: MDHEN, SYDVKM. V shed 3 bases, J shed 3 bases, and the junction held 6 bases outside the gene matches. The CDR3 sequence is CASSFSETGGYEQYF. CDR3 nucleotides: TGTGCCAGCAGTTTTTCGGAGACAGGGGGCTACGAGCAGTACTTC.

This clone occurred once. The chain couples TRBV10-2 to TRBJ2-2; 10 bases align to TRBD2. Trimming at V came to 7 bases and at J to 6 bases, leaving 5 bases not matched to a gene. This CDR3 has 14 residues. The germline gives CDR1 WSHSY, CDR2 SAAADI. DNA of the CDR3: TGCGCCAGCAAAGGACTAGCGGCCGCCGGGGAGCTGTTTTTT. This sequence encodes CASKGLAAAGELFF.

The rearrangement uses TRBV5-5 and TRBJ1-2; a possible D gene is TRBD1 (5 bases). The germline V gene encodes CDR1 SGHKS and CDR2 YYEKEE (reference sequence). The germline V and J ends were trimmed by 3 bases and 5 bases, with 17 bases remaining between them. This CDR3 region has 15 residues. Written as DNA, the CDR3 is TGTGCCAGCAGCTCCACGGGCAGGGAAGGTTATGGCTACACCTTC. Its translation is CASSSTGREGYGYTF.

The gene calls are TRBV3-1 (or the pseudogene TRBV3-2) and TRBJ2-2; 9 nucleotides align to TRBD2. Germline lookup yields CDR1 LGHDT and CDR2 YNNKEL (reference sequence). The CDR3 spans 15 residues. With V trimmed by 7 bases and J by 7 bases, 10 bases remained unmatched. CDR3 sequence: CASTSTMTSGGELFF. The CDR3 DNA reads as TGTGCCAGCACCTCGACCATGACTAGCGGCGGGGAGCTGTTTTTT.

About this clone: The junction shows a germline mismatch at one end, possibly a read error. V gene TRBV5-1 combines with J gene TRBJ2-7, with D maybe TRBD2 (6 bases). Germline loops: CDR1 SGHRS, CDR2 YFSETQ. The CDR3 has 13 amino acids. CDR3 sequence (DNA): TGCGCCAGCAGCCCGGCGGGGCGAAACAACCCGGACTTC. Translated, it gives CASSPAGRNNPDF.

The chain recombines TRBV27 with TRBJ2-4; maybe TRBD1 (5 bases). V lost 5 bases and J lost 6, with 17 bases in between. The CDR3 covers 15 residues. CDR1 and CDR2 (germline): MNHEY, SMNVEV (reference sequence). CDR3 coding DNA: TGTGCCAGCAGTCTGAACTCGAACAGGATAAACATTCAGTACTTC. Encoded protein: CASSLNSNRINIQYF.

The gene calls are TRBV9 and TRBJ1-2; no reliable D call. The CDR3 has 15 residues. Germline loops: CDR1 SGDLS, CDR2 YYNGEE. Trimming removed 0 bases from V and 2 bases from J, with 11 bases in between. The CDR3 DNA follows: TGTGCCAGCAGCGTAGATACACGTCCCAACTATGGCTACACCTTC. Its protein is CASSVDTRPNYGYTF.

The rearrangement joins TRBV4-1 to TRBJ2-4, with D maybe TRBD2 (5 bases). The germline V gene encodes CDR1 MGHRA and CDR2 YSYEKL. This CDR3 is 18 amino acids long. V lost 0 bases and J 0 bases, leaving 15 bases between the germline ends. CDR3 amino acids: CASSQDLLAGLAKNIQYF. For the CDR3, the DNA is TGCGCCAGCAGCCAAGACTTGCTCGCGGGCCTAGCCAAAAACATTCAGTACTTC.

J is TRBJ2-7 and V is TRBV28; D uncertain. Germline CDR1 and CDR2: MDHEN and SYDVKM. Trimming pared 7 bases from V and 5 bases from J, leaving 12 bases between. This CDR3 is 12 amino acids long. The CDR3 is CASTDDNDEQYF. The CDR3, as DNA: TGTGCCAGCACCGATGACAACGACGAGCAGTACTTC.

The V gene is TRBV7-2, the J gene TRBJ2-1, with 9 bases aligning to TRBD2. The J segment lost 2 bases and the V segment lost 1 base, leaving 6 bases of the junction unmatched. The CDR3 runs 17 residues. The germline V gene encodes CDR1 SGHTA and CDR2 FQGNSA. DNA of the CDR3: TGTGCCAGCAGCTTAGTGAAGACTAGCGGCGCCTACAATGAGCAGTTCTTC. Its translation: CASSLVKTSGAYNEQFF.

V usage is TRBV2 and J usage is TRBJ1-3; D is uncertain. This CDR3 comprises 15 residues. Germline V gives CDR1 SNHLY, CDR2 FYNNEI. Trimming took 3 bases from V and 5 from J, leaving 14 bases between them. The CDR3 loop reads CASSDGEWVRNTIYF. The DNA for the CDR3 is TGTGCCAGCAGTGACGGGGAGTGGGTGCGAAACACCATATATTTT. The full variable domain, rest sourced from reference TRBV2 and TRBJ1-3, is EPEVTQTPSHQVTQMGQEVILRCVPISNHLYFYWYRQILGQKVEFLVSFYNNEISEKSEIFDDQFSVERPDGSNFTLKIRSTKLEDSAMYFCASSDGEWVRNTIYFGEGSWLTVV.

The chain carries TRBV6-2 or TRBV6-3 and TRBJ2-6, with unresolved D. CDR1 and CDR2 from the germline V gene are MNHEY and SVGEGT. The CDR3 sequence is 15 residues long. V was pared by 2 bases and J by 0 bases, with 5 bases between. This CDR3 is CASSYVDSGANVLTF. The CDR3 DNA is TGTGCCAGCAGTTACGTAGACTCTGGGGCCAACGTCCTGACTTTC.

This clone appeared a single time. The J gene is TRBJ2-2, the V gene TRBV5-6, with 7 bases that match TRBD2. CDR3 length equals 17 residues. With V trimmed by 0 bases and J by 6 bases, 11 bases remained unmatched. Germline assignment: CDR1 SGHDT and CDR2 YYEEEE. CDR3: CASSLGARGRAPGELFF. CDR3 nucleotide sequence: TGTGCCAGCAGCTTGGGGGCACGGGGGAGGGCCCCCGGGGAGCTGTTTTTT.

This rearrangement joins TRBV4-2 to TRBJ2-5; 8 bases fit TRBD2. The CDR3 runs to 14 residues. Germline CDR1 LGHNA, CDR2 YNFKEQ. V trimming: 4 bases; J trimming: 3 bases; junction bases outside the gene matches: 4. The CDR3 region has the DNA TGTGCCAGCAGCCTGGCGCGGGGGGAAGAGACCCAGTACTTC. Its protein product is CASSLARGEETQYF.

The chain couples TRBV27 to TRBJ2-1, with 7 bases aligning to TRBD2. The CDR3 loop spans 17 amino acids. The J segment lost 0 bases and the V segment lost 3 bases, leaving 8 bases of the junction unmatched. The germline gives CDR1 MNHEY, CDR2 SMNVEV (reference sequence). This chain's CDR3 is CASSLFGRDSSYNEQFF. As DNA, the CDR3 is TGTGCCAGCAGTTTGTTTGGGAGGGATAGCTCCTACAATGAGCAGTTCTTC.

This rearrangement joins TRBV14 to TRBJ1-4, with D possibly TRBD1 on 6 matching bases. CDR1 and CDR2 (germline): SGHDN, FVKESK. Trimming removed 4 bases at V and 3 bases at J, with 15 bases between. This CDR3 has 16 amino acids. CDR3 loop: CASSRITGLANEKLFF. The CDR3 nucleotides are TGTGCCAGCAGCCGAATTACAGGGTTGGCTAATGAAAAACTGTTTTTT.

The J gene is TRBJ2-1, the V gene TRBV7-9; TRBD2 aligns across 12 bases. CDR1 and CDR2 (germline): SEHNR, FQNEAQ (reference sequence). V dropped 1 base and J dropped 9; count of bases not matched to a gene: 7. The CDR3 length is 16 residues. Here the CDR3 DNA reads TGTGCCAGCAGCTTAGGGCTAGCGGGAGGGCCCAGTGAGCAGTTCTTC. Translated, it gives CASSLGLAGGPSEQFF. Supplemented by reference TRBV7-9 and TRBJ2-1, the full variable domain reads DTGVSQNPRHKITKRGQNVTFRCDPISEHNRLYWYRQTLGQGPEFLTYFQNEAQLEKSRLLSDRFSAERPKGSFSTLEIQRTEQGDSAMYLCASSLGLAGGPSEQFFGPGTRLTVL.

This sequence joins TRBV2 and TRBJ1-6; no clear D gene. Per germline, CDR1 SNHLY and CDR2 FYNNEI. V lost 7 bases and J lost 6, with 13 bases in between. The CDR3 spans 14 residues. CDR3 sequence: CASTRDAVNSPLHF. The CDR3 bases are TGTGCCAGCACCCGGGATGCCGTTAATTCACCCCTCCACTTT.

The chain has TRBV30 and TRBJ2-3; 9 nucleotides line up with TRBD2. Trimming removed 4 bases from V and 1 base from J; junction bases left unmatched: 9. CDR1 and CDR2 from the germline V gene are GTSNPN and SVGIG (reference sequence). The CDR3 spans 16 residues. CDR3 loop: CAWTSGMKRGTDTQYF. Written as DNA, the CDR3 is TGTGCCTGGACTAGCGGGATGAAGCGGGGCACAGATACGCAGTATTTT.

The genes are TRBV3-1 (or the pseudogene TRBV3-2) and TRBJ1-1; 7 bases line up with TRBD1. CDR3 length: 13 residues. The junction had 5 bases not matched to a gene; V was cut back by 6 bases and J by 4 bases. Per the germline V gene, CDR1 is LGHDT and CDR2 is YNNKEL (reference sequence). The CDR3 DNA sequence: TGTGCCAGCAGGCTTGGACAGGCCACTGAAGCTTTCTTT. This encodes CASRLGQATEAFF.

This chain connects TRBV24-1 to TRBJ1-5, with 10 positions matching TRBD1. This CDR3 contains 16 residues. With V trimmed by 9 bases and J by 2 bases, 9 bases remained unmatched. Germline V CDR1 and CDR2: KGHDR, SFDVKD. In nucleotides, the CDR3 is TGTGCCACCGGGGGACAGGGGTTTGGTGGCAATCAGCCCCAGCATTTT. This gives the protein CATGGQGFGGNQPQHF.

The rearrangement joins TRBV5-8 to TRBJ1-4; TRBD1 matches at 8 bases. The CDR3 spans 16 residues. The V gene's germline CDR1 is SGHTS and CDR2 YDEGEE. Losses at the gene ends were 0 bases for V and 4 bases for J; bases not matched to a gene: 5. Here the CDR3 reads CASSLGQGIGNEKLFF. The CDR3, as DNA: TGTGCCAGCAGCTTGGGACAGGGGATAGGTAATGAAAAACTGTTTTTT.

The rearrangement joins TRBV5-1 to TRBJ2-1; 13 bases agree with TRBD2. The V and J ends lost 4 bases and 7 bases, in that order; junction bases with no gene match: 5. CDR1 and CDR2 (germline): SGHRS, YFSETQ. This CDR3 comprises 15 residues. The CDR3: CASSAGTSGTNEQFF. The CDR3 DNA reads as TGCGCCAGCAGCGCAGGGACTAGCGGGACTAATGAGCAGTTCTTC.

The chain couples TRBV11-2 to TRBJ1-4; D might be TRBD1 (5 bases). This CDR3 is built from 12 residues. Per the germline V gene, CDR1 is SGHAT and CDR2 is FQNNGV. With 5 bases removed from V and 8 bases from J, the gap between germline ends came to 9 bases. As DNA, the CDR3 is TGTGCCAGCAGCACCCACAGGGAAAAACTGTTTTTT. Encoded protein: CASSTHREKLFF. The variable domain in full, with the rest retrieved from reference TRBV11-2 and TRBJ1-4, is EAGVAQSPRYKIIEKRQSVAFWCNPISGHATLYWYQQILGQGPKLLIQFQNNGVVDDSQLPKDRFSAERLKGVDSTLKIQPAKLEDSAVYLCASSTHREKLFFGSGTQLSVL.

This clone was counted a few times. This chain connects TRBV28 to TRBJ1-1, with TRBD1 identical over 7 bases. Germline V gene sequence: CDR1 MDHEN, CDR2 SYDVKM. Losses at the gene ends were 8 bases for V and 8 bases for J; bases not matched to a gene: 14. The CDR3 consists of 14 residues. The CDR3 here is CASPDPAGGQEAFF. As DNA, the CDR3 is TGTGCCAGCCCCGATCCCGCGGGGGGACAGGAAGCTTTCTTT.

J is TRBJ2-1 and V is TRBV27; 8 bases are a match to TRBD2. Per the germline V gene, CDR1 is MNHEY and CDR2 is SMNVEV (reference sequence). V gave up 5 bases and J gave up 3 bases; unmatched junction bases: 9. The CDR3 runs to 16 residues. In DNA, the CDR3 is TGTGCCAGCAGTAGTGTCGGGAGGGGTCGCTACAATGAGCAGTTCTTC. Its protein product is CASSSVGRGRYNEQFF.